This note documents a single T cell receptor beta chain sequence. V was shortened by 4 bases and J by 2 bases, with 10 bases between the two germline ends. The CDR3 is made up of 14 amino acids. In germline, CDR1 is SGHRS, CDR2 YFSETQ. The source of the sample is a study of cytomegalovirus exposure and HLA in healthy donors. Both 60 Vbeta primers and 13 Jbeta primers went into the PCR. The table came from immunoSEQ multiplex PCR; TCRdb's copy has only in-frame clones and leaves some out. The data contain around 97,000 clones, around three quarters of them singletons. The sequencing sample was made of PBMCs. The source of this sequence is a woman aged 18-30 years in good health and CMV-seropositive. The chain employs TRBV5-1 and TRBJ1-3, with a possible D match to TRBD1 (6 bases). DNA for the CDR3: TGCGCCAGCAGCGTACAGGGAACTGGAAACACCATATATTTT. Amino acids: CASSVQGTGNTIYF.